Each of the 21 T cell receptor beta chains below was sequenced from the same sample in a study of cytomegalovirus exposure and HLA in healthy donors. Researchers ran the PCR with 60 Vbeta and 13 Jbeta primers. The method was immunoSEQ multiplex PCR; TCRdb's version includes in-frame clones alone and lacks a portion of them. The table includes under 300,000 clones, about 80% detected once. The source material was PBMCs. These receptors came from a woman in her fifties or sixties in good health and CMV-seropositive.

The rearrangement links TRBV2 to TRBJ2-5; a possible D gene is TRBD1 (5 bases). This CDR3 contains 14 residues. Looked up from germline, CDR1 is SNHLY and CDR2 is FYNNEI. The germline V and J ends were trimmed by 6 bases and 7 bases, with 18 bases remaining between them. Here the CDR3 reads CASRGKGSPGTQYF. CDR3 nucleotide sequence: TGTGCCAGCAGGGGGAAGGGGTCACCAGGGACCCAGTACTTC.

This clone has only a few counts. CDR3 amino acids: CASSSTGSSESYTF. In DNA form, the CDR3 reads TGCGCCAGCAGCTCCACAGGGTCCTCAGAGAGCTACACCTTC. The chain couples TRBV5-1 to TRBJ1-2, with D perhaps matching TRBD1 (6 bases). The CDR3 runs to 14 residues. V lost 3 bases to trimming and J lost 9 bases, with 18 bases between them. Germline CDR1 SGHRS, CDR2 YFSETQ.

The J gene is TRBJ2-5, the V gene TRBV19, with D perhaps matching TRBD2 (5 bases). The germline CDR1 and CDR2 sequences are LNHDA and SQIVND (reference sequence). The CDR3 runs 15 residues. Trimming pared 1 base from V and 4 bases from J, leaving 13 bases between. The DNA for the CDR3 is TGTGCCAGTAGTATAGTTCGGAGCGGAAGAGAGACCCAGTACTTC. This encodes CASSIVRSGRETQYF. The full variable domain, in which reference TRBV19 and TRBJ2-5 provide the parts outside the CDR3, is DGGITQSPKYLFRKEGQNVTLSCEQNLNHDAMYWYRQDPGQGLRLIYYSQIVNDFQKGDIAEGYSVSREKKESFPLTVTSAQKNPTAFYLCASSIVRSGRETQYFGPGTRLLVL.

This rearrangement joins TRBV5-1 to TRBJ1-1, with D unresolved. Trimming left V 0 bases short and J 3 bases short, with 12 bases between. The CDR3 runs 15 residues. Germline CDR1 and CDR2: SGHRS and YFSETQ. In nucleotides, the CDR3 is TGCGCCAGCAGCTTGGTTACGGGAGCGGACACTGAAGCTTTCTTT. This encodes CASSLVTGADTEAFF.

DNA of the CDR3: TGTGCCAGCAGCTTAGTGGGCAGGATGAACTTTGGAAACACCATATATTTT. Its translation is CASSLVGRMNFGNTIYF. The genes are TRBV7-9 and TRBJ1-3; no clear D gene. The germline V and J ends were trimmed by 1 base and 3 bases, with 16 bases remaining between them. The CDR3 is made up of 17 amino acids. Per germline, CDR1 SEHNR and CDR2 FQNEAQ (reference sequence).

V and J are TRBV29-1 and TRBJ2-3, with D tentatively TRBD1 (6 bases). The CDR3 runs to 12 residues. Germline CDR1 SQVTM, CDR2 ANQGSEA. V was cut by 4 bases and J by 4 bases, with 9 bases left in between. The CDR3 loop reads CSVAKGADTQYF. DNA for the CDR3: TGCAGCGTTGCAAAGGGGGCAGATACGCAGTATTTT.

The CDR3 here is CASSSTIPEAFF. Written as DNA, the CDR3 is TGTGCCAGCAGTTCGACAATCCCCGAAGCTTTCTTT. The rearrangement joins TRBV28 to TRBJ1-1; no clear D gene. Germline V gene sequence: CDR1 MDHEN, CDR2 SYDVKM. V was clipped by 4 bases and J by 8 bases, with 11 bases between them. The CDR3 has 12 amino acids. The variable domain in full, with the rest retrieved from reference TRBV28 and TRBJ1-1, is DVKVTQSSRYLVKRTGEKVFLECVQDMDHENMFWYRQDPGLGLRLIYFSYDVKMKEKGDIPEGYSVSREKKERFSLILESASTNQTSMYLCASSSTIPEAFFGQGTRLTVV.

CDR3 in amino acids: CASSFDGYTF. Here the CDR3 DNA reads TGTGCCAGCAGCTTCGATGGCTACACCTTC. The chain carries TRBV7-9 and TRBJ1-2; D is unclear. With 3 bases removed from V and 6 bases from J, the gap between germline ends came to 2 bases. Germline V gene sequence: CDR1 SEHNR, CDR2 FQNEAQ (reference sequence). The CDR3 is 10 residues long.

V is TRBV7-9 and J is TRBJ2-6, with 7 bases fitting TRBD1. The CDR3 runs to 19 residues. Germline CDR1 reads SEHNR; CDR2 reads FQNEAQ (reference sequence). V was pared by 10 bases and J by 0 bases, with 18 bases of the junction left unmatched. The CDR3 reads CANQPLQGTSNSGANVLTF. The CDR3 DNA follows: TGTGCCAACCAACCATTACAGGGGACGAGCAACTCTGGGGCCAACGTCCTGACTTTC. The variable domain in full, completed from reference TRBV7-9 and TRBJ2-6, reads DTGVSQNPRHKITKRGQNVTFRCDPISEHNRLYWYRQTLGQGPEFLTYFQNEAQLEKSRLLSDRFSAERPKGSFSTLEIQRTEQGDSAMYLCANQPLQGTSNSGANVLTFGAGSRLTVL.

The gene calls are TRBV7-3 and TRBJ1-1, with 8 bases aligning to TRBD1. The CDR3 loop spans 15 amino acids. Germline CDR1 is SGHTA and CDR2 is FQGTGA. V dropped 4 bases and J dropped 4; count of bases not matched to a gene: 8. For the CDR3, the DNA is TGTGCCAGCAGCTCAGGACAGGGCGGAAGCACTGAAGCTTTCTTT. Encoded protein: CASSSGQGGSTEAFF.

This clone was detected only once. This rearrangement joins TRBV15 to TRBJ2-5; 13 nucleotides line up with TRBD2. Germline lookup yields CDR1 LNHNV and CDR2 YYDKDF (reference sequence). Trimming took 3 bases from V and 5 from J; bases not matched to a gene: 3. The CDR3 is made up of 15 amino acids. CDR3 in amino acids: CATSSKLAGGETQYF. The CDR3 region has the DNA TGTGCCACCAGCAGCAAACTAGCGGGAGGGGAGACCCAGTACTTC.

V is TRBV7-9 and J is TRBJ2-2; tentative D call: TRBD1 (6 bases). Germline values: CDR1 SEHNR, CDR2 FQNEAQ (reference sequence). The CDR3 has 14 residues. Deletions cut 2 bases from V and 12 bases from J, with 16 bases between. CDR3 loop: CASSLSRGVLKLFF. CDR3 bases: TGTGCCAGCAGCTTAAGCAGGGGAGTTTTGAAGCTGTTTTTT. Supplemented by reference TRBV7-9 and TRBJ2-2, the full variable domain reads DTGVSQNPRHKITKRGQNVTFRCDPISEHNRLYWYRQTLGQGPEFLTYFQNEAQLEKSRLLSDRFSAERPKGSFSTLEIQRTEQGDSAMYLCASSLSRGVLKLFFGEGSRLTVL.

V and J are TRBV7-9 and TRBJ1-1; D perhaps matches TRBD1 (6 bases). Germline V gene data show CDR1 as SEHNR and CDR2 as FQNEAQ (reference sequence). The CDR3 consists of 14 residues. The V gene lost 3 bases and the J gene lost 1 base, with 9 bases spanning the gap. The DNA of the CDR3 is TGTGCCAGCAGCTTCAGACAGGCGAACACTGAAGCTTTCTTT. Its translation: CASSFRQANTEAFF.

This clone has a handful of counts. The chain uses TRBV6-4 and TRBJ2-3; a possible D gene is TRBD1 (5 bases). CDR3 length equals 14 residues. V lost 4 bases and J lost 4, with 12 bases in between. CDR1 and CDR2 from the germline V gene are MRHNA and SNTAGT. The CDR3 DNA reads TGTGCCAGCAGTGGCCAGGGTGGTGCAGATACGCAGTATTTT. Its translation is CASSGQGGADTQYF.

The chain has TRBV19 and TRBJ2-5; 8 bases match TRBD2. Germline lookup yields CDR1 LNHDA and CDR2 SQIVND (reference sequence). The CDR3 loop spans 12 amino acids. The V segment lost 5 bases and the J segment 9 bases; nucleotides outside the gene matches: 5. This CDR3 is CASSETGGAQYF. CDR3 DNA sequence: TGTGCCAGTAGTGAAACCGGGGGGGCCCAGTACTTC.

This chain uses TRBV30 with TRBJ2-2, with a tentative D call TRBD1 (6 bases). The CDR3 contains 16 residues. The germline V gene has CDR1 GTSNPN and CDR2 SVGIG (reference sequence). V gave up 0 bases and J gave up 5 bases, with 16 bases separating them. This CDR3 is CAWSVWGHPRTGELFF. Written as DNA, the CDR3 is TGTGCCTGGAGTGTTTGGGGGCACCCTAGAACCGGGGAGCTGTTTTTT.

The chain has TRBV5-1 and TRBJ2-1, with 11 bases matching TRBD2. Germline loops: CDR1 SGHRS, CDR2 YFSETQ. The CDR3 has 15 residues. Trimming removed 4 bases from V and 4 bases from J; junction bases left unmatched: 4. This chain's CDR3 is CASSIGTSGYNEQFF. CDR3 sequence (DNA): TGCGCCAGCAGCATAGGGACTAGCGGATACAATGAGCAGTTCTTC.

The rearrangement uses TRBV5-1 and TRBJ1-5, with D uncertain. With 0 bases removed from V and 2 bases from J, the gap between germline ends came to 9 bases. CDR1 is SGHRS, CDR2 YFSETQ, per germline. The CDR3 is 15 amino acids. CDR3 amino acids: CASSLVGNRNQPQHF. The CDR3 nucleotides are TGCGCCAGCAGCTTGGTCGGGAATCGCAATCAGCCCCAGCATTTT.

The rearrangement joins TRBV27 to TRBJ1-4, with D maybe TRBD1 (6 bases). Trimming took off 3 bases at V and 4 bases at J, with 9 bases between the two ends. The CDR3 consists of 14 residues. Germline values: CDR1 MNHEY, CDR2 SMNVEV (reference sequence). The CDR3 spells CASSFQGNNEKLFF. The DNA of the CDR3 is TGTGCCAGCAGTTTTCAGGGGAATAATGAAAAACTGTTTTTT. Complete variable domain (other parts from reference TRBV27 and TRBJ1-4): EAQVTQNPRYLITVTGKKLTVTCSQNMNHEYMSWYRQDPGLGLRQIYYSMNVEVTDKGDVPEGYKVSRKEKRNFPLILESPSPNQTSLYFCASSFQGNNEKLFFGSGTQLSVL.

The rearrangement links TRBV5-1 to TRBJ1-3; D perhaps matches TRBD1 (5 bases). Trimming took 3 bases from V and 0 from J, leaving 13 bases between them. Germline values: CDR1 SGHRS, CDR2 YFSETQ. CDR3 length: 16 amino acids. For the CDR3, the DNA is TGCGCCAGCAGCTCGGGGGGACCGAGCTCTGGAAACACCATATATTTT. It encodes CASSSGGPSSGNTIYF.

Here the CDR3 DNA reads TGCGCCAGCAGCATCGGACATGCGGCCGGCAGGGATGAAAAACTGTTTTTT. Protein sequence: CASSIGHAAGRDEKLFF. This chain links TRBV5-1 with TRBJ1-4; D is perhaps TRBD1 (5 bases). Trimming removed 4 bases at V and 6 bases at J, with 22 bases between. This CDR3 contains 17 residues. Germline CDR1 is SGHRS and CDR2 is YFSETQ.